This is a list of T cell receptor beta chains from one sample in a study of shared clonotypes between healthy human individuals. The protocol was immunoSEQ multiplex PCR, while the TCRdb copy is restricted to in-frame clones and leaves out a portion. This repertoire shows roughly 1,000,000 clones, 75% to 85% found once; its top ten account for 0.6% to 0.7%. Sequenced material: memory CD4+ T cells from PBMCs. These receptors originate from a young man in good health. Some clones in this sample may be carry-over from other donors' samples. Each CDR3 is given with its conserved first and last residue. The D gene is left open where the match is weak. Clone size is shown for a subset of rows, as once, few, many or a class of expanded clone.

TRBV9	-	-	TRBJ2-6	TGTGCCAGCAGCCCCATTAGGGACGGCATCTCTGGGGCCAACGTCCTGACTTTC	CASSPIRDGISGANVLTF
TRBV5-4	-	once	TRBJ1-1	TGTGCCAGCAGCACCGGGCCTCCCCGGAAGAACACTGAAGCTTTCTTT	CASSTGPPRKNTEAFF
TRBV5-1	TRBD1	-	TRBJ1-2	TGCGCCAGCAGCTCCGCACCCGGACAGGGGAAGGACTATGGCTACACCTTC	CASSSAPGQGKDYGYTF
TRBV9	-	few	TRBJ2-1	TGTGCCAGCAGCGTAGTCGCGGCAGGAGTGAATGAGCAGTTCTTC	CASSVVAAGVNEQFF
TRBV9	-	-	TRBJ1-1	TGTGCCAGCAGCGTAGGACCGCAGAACACTGAAGCTTTCTTT	CASSVGPQNTEAFF
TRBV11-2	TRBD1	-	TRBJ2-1	TGTGCCAGCAGGAAGACAGGGGTAACCTACAATGAGCAGTTCTTC	CASRKTGVTYNEQFF
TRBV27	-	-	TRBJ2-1	TGTGCCAGCTCTCATCGGACTTTTGTCGATGAGCAGTTCTTC	CASSHRTFVDEQFF
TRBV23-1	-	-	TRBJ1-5	TGCGCCAGCAGTCAGCGACAGCCCCAGCATTTT	CASSQRQPQHF
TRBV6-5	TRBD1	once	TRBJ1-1	TGTGCCAGCAGACAGGGGTTTGAAGCTTTCTTT	CASRQGFEAFF
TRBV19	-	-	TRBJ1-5	TGTGCCAGTAGTATCTCGTTAGATCAGCCCCAGCATTTT	CASSISLDQPQHF
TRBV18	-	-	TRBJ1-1	TGTGCCAGCTCACCACTCTCCGGCCCCGGAGCTTTCTTT	CASSPLSGPGAFF
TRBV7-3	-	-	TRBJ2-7	TGTGCCAGCAGCGACGGCGCCCTCGAGCAGTACTTC	CASSDGALEQYF
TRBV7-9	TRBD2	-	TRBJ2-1	TGTGCCAGCAGCTTCCGAGCGGGGGGGAGGAATGAGCAGTTCTTC	CASSFRAGGRNEQFF
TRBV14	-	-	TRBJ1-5	TGTGCCAGCAGCCAAGGTTGGGGTCAGCCCCAGCATTTT	CASSQGWGQPQHF
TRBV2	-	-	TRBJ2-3	TGTGCCAGCAGTCCGGGACGATACACAGATACGCAGTATTTT	CASSPGRYTDTQYF
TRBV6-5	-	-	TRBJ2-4	TGTGCCAGCAGTTACGCGAGACTAGACCCTTTTCGGTACTTC	CASSYARLDPFRYF
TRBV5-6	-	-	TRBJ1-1	TGTGCCAGCAGCTTGTTTGGATCCGAGGGTTTGATCGCGCGGGCTTTCTTT	CASSLFGSEGLIARAFF
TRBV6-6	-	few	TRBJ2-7	TGTGCCAGCAGTCCCCGGCAGGGTGGGAGCTACGAGCAGTACTTC	CASSPRQGGSYEQYF
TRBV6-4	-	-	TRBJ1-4	TGTGCCAGCAGTGACTCGAGTCAACCGAATGAAAAACTGTTTTTT	CASSDSSQPNEKLFF
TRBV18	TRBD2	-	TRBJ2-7	TGTGCCAGCTCACTAAGACTAGCGAGCTACGAGCAGTACTTC	CASSLRLASYEQYF
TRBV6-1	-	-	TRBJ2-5	TGTGCCAGCAGTGAAGCGGTACAGGCCCTTTACCAGGCTGAGACCCAGTACTTC	CASSEAVQALYQAETQYF
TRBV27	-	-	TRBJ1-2	TGTGCCAGCCGTAGGTCCCAGGGTGCTAACTATGGCTACACCTTC	CASRRSQGANYGYTF
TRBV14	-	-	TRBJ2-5	TGTGCCAGCAGCCATGGACTGACGGGCGGCGAGACCCAGTACTTC	CASSHGLTGGETQYF
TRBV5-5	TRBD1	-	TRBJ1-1	TGTGCCAGCAGCTTGGTGTTTGGACAGGGAATGAACACTGAAGCTTTCTTT	CASSLVFGQGMNTEAFF
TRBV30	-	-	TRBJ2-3	TGTGCCTGGAGTGTAGGTGATACGCAGTATTTT	CAWSVGDTQYF
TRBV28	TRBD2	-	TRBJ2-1	TGTGCCACCCTTGGACTAGCGGGGAATGAGCAGTTCTTC	CATLGLAGNEQFF
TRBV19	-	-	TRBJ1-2	TGTGCCAGTAGCCAATCAGGGAGTAACTATGGCTACACCTTC	CASSQSGSNYGYTF
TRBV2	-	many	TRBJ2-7	TGTGCCAGCGGGGGTTTCGAGCAGTACTTC	CASGGFEQYF
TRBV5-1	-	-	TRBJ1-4	TGCGCCAGCAGCGTCCAGTCCACAACTAATGAAAAACTGTTTTTT	CASSVQSTTNEKLFF
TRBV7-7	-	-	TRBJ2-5	TGTGCCAGCAGCTTAAACTTTCAAGAGACCCAGTACTTC	CASSLNFQETQYF
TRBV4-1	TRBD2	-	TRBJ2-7	TGCGCCAGCAGCCAAGCCGGGACTAGGGGCTACGAGCAGTACTTC	CASSQAGTRGYEQYF
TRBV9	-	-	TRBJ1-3	TGTGCCAGCAGCCCACGACGCGACTCTGGAAACACCATATATTTT	CASSPRRDSGNTIYF
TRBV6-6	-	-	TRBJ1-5	TGTGCCAGCAGTTTCAAGCTGGGTGGCAATCAGCCCCAGCATTTT	CASSFKLGGNQPQHF
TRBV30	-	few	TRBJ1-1	TGTGCCTGGAGTCCCCTGGGCCTGGAAGCTTTCTTT	CAWSPLGLEAFF
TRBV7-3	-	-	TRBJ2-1	TGTGCCAGCAGCCCGAACCTTCTAGGCGGTGAGCAGTTCTTC	CASSPNLLGGEQFF
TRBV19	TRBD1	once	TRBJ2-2	TGTGCCAGTAGCTCGGTCCAGAGGGACAGGGGGAACGGGGAGCTGTTTTTT	CASSSVQRDRGNGELFF
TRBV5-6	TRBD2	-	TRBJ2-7	TGTGCCAGAGCGGGAGTGTCCTCCTACGAGCAGTACTTC	CARAGVSSYEQYF
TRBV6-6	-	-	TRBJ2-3	TGTGCCAGCAGGCGGATTTCTAGCACAGATACGCAGTATTTT	CASRRISSTDTQYF
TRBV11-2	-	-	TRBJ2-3	TGTGCCAGCAGCTTAAGGGGCGGTCAAGATACGCAGTATTTT	CASSLRGGQDTQYF
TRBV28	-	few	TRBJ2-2	TGTGCCAGCCGAAACGGACAGAACGCGAACACCGGGGAGCTGTTTTTT	CASRNGQNANTGELFF
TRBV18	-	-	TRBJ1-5	TGTGCCAGCTCACCGGACAGTAGCAATCAGCCCCAGCATTTT	CASSPDSSNQPQHF
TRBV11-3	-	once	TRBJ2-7	TGTGCCAGCAGCTTAGAGGCAGGGGCCGAGCAGTACTTC	CASSLEAGAEQYF
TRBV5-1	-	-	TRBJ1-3	TGCGCCAGCAGCCTGGACACCCTCTCTGGAAACACCATATATTTT	CASSLDTLSGNTIYF
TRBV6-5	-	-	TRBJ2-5	TGTGCCAGCATACGGGTAATTGGAGAGACCCAGTACTTC	CASIRVIGETQYF